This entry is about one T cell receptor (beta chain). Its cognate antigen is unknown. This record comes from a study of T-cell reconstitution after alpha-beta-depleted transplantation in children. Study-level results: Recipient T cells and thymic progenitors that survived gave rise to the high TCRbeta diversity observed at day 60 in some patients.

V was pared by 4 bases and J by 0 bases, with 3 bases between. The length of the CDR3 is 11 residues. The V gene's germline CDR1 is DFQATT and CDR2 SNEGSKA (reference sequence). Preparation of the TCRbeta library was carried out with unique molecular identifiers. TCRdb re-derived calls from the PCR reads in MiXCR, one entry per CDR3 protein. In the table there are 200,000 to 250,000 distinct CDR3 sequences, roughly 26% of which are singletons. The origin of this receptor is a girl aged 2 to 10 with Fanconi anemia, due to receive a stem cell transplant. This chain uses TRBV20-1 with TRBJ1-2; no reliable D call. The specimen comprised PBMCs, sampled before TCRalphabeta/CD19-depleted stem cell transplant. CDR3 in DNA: TGCAGTGCTACTACTAACTATGGCTACACCTTC. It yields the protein CSATTNYGYTF.